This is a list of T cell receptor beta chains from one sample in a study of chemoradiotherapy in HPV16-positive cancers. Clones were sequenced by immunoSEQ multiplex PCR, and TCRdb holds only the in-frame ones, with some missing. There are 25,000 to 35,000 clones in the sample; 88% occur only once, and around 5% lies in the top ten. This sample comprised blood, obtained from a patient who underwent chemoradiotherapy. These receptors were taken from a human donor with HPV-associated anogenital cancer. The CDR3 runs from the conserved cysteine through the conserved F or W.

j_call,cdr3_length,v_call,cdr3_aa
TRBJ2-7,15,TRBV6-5,CASSPARSAYYEQYF
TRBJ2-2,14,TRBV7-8,CASRRGVDTGELFF
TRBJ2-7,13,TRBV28,CASQRERGREQYF
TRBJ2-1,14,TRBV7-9,CASSPAGPAVEQFF
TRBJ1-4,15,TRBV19,CASSQRTGANEKLFF
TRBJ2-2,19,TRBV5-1,CASSPTRQGVFFFTGELFF
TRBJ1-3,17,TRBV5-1,CASSLEQGSTAGNTIYF
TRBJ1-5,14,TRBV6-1,CASSVQGANQPQHF
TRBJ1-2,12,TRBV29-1,CSVYGQDRGYTF
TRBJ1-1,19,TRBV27,CASRQGWNSLAAKGTEAFF
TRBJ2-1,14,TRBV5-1,CASSLNPGSNEQFF
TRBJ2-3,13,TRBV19,CATSDRGTDTQYF
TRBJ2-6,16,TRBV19,CASSPPGRAGANVLTF
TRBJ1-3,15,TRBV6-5,CASSSHGNSGNTIYF
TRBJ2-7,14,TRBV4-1,CASSQASGGYEQYF
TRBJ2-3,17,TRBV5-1,CASSLRSRDWGTDTQYF
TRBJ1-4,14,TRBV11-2,CASSPQQGNEKLFF
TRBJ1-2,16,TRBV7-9,CASSGAEGRDVYGYTF
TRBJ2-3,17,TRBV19,CATLRRGLAGATDTQYF
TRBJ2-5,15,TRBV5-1,CASSSNGGAGETQYF
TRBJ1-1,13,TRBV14,CASSRGMNTEAFF
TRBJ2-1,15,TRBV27,CASSPLAAWDNEQFF
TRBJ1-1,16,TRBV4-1,CASSQRNLQGNTEAFF
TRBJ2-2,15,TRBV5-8,CASSLWGRKTGELFF
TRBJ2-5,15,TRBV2,CASRTGLAGQETQYF
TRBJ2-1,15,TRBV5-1,CASSSTSGLYNEQFF
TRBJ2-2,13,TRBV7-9,CASSWGPTGELFF
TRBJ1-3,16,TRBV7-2,CASSLEPGRTRNTIYF
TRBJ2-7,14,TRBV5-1,CASSLGGQAYEQYF
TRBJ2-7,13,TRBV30,CAWAQGNSYEQYF
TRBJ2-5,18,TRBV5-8,CASSLSKGYGTAKETQYF
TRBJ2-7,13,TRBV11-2,CASTGTGRYEQYF
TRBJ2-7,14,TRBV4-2,CASSPGQGNYEQYF
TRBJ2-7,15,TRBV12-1,CASSFVAGGFFRKYF
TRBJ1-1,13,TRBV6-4,CASSEGDGTEAFF
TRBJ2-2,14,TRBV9,CASALGTSTGELFF
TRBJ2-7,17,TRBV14,CASSQEVSPGFAGEQYF
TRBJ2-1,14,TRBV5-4,CASIDGTSSAEQFF
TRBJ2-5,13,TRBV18,CASSPGIQETQYF
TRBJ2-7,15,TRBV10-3,CAISKSSGGPYEQYF
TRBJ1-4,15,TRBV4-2,CASSQGTRVSEKLFF
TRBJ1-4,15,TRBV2,CATVGLGRGDEKLFF
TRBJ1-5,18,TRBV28,CASSPGTGGLYSNQPQHF